The rows below give T cell receptor beta chains drawn from one sample of a study of blood T cell repertoires in COVID-19. Assay used: immunoSEQ multiplex PCR; TCRdb lists only in-frame clones, some missing. The sample holds more than 150,000 clones, about four fifths seen once. What was sequenced was peripheral blood. The receptors here all came from a woman aged 80 or older with acute or convalescent COVID-19. The CDR3 runs from the conserved cysteine through the conserved F or W. The order of the fields is D gene, V gene, J gene, clone size, CDR3 DNA, CDR3 protein. The D gene is left open where the match is weak. Size is stated for part of the rows, as once, few or many counts, or as a class when the clone is expanded.

>TRBD1|TRBV2|TRBJ1-2|few
TGTGCCAGCAGTGGACAACAGGGGATGGGTGGCTACACCTTC
CASSGQQGMGGYTF
>TRBD2|TRBV10-1|TRBJ2-5|-
TGCGCCAGCAGGGGGACTAGCGGGGGGCGGTTCCAAGAGACCCAGTACTTC
CASRGTSGGRFQETQYF
>TRBD2|TRBV7-9|TRBJ2-5|-
TGTGCCAGCGCACGGGGGGTTCAAGAGACCCAGTACTTC
CASARGVQETQYF
>TRBD1|TRBV7-9|TRBJ1-3|-
TGTGCCAGCAGCCCAAAAATCGGACAGGGCGACTCTGGAAACACCATATATTTT
CASSPKIGQGDSGNTIYF
>TRBD1|TRBV11-3|TRBJ1-1|-
TGTGCCAGCAGCTTAGACGGACAGGGAGCCGCTTTCTTT
CASSLDGQGAAFF
>TRBD1|TRBV10-3|TRBJ2-7|-
TGTGCCATCAGCCGGGACAGGGGCCACGAGCAGTACTTC
CAISRDRGHEQYF
>TRBD1|TRBV5-1|TRBJ1-2|few
TGCGCCAGCAGCGGGGGCCCCGGGACAGGGGGCATTGGCTACACCTTC
CASSGGPGTGGIGYTF
>TRBD2|TRBV12-3/TRBV12-4|TRBJ2-7|-
TGTGCCAGCAGTTCCCCCGGGACTATCAACTTC
CASSSPGTINF
>-|TRBV5-1|TRBJ1-5|-
TGCGCCAGCAGCTTGGCCGCGGGAAGCAATCAGCCCCAGCATTTT
CASSLAAGSNQPQHF
>-|TRBV9|TRBJ1-1|few
TGTGCCAGCAGCCTCGGGGGGGTGAACACTGAAGCTTTCTTT
CASSLGGVNTEAFF
>TRBD1|TRBV5-6|TRBJ1-6|-
TGTGCCAGCAGCCGCAGGGGGTATAATTCACCCCTCCACTTT
CASSRRGYNSPLHF
>TRBD1|TRBV19|TRBJ2-2|-
TGTGCCAGTAGTATAGGGTGGAGGACAGGGACCGGGGAGCTGTTTTTT
CASSIGWRTGTGELFF
>-|TRBV9|TRBJ2-3|-
TGTGCCAGCAGCGGTCGTCTAGATACGCAGTATTTT
CASSGRLDTQYF
>-|TRBV14|TRBJ1-6|-
TGTGCCAGCAGCCAAGACGGCTATAATTCACCCCTCCACTTT
CASSQDGYNSPLHF
>TRBD1|TRBV3-1/TRBV3-2|TRBJ1-1|-
TGTGCCAGCAGCCCCTCGACAGGGTTAGGCCCTGAAGCTTTCTTT
CASSPSTGLGPEAFF
>-|TRBV18|TRBJ2-7|-
TGTGCCAGCTCACCTTCAGACTACGAGCAGTACTTC
CASSPSDYEQYF
>-|TRBV7-9|TRBJ1-1|-
TGTGCCAGCAGAGCAAGACGGACAGCGAACACTGAAGCTTTCTTT
CASRARRTANTEAFF
>-|TRBV6-1|TRBJ1-2|-
TGTGCCAGCAGTGACGGTCCTAACTATGGCTACACCTTC
CASSDGPNYGYTF
>TRBD1|TRBV7-9|TRBJ1-2|-
TGTGCCAGCAGCTTATTGACAGGGGACTATGGCTACACCTTC
CASSLLTGDYGYTF
>-|TRBV2|TRBJ1-2|-
TGTGCCAGCATCCAACAGTCGGGGAGGAGGTCCTATGGCTACACCTTC
CASIQQSGRRSYGYTF
>TRBD2|TRBV24-1|TRBJ2-3|-
TGTGCCACCAGGGAGCGGGAGTTTACAGATACGCAGTATTTT
CATREREFTDTQYF
>TRBD1|TRBV6-5|TRBJ2-1|-
TGTGCCAGCAGTCCCGGGACAGGCCTATACAATGAGCAGTTCTTC
CASSPGTGLYNEQFF
>-|TRBV28|TRBJ2-7|-
TGTGCCAGCAGTCCCAGGTACAGGGTAAGCTCCTACGAGCAGTACTTC
CASSPRYRVSSYEQYF
>TRBD1|TRBV28|TRBJ2-7|-
TGTGCCAGCAGTTCGGGACAGCTTTACGAGCAGTACTTC
CASSSGQLYEQYF
>TRBD2|TRBV28|TRBJ2-7|-
TGTGCCAGCAGACCCACCTTGGGGAGGGGCGGTCAAGGCTACGAGCAGTACTTC
CASRPTLGRGGQGYEQYF
>TRBD1|TRBV28|TRBJ1-6|-
TGTGCCAGCATTAGACAGGGTCTGGGTTCACCCCTCCACTTT
CASIRQGLGSPLHF
>-|TRBV7-9|TRBJ1-2|-
TGTGCCAGCAGCTTGACGCAGGGGTTAACTTATGGCTACACCTTC
CASSLTQGLTYGYTF
>TRBD1|TRBV27|TRBJ2-7|few
TGTGCCAGCAGCAGACAGACAGGGAACTACGAGCAGTACTTC
CASSRQTGNYEQYF
>-|TRBV5-1|TRBJ2-5|-
TGCGCCAGCAGCCTACAAGAGACCCAGTACTTC
CASSLQETQYF
>-|TRBV10-1|TRBJ2-6|-
TGCGCCAGCAGTGCCGGGGCTGGGGCCAACGTCCTGACTTTC
CASSAGAGANVLTF
>TRBD1|TRBV27|TRBJ2-7|-
TGTGCCAGCAGGAGGACAGGCCCCACCTCTGTCTACGAGCAGTACTTC
CASRRTGPTSVYEQYF
>TRBD2|TRBV5-1|TRBJ2-6|-
TGCGCCAGCAGACAGCTACTAGCGAGTAGGGCTGGGGCCAACGTCCTGACTTTC
CASRQLLASRAGANVLTF
>-|TRBV5-5|TRBJ1-2|few
TGTGCCAGCAGCTTGGGACTCCATGATGGCTACACCTTC
CASSLGLHDGYTF
>TRBD1|TRBV11-2|TRBJ2-7|-
TGTGCCAGCAGGCCAATGACAGGGAGCGGAAACGAGCAGTACTTC
CASRPMTGSGNEQYF
>-|TRBV5-1|TRBJ2-5|-
TGCGCCAGCAGCCACCCTAGAGAGACCCAGTACTTC
CASSHPRETQYF
>TRBD1|TRBV5-1|TRBJ1-4|-
TGCGCCAGCAGCCGAAGGGGACAGGGGGCGTCTAATGAAAAACTGTTTTTT
CASSRRGQGASNEKLFF
>-|TRBV29-1|TRBJ2-3|-
TGCAGTGTCGGTTGGAGGGGCACAGATACGCAGTATTTT
CSVGWRGTDTQYF
>TRBD2|TRBV19|TRBJ2-1|-
TGTGCCAGTACTGGAACTTCGAGCGGGAGCGGGGATGAGCAGTTCTTC
CASTGTSSGSGDEQFF
>TRBD2|TRBV30|TRBJ2-5|once
TGTGCCTGGGGGACTAGCGGGGGGGAGACCCAGTACTTC
CAWGTSGGETQYF
>-|TRBV28|TRBJ1-4|-
TGTGCCAGCAGGGGGGGTGGTAATGAAAAACTGTTTTTT
CASRGGGNEKLFF
>TRBD1|TRBV6-5|TRBJ1-1|-
TGTGCCAGCAGCCGGGGACAGGGGATTGGAGCTTTCTTT
CASSRGQGIGAFF
>TRBD2|TRBV5-4|TRBJ2-7|-
TGTGCCAGCAGCCCTGACTTGATGAGGACTAGCGGGATTGGCGAGCAGTACTTC
CASSPDLMRTSGIGEQYF
>TRBD1|TRBV28|TRBJ1-2|-
TGTGCCAGCAGCCCGGACAGGGTTCGCGGCTACACCTTC
CASSPDRVRGYTF
>TRBD2|TRBV5-1|TRBJ2-5|-
TGCGCCCGCAGCTTGGGCTCTAGCGGGGGGGCTGGGAAGACCCAGTACTTC
CARSLGSSGGAGKTQYF
>-|TRBV6-5|TRBJ1-5|-
TGTGCCAGCAGTTACCCCCAGGGTAGCAATCAGCCCCAGCATTTT
CASSYPQGSNQPQHF
>TRBD2|TRBV5-1|TRBJ2-4|-
TGCGCCAGCAGTACGTCCGGGACTAGCTCAGACCTAGCCAAAAACATTCAGTACTTC
CASSTSGTSSDLAKNIQYF
>TRBD2|TRBV7-9|TRBJ2-1|once
TGTGCCAGCAGCTTATCGTTAGCGGGGACCTACAATGAGCAGTTCTTC
CASSLSLAGTYNEQFF
>-|TRBV7-8|TRBJ1-2|-
TGTGCCAGCAGCCTCGGAGGCTATGGCTACACCTTC
CASSLGGYGYTF
>TRBD1|TRBV13|TRBJ2-6|-
TGTGCCAGCAGCCCCGGGACAGGGCGCTCTGGGGCCAACGTCCTGACTTTC
CASSPGTGRSGANVLTF